The T cell receptor (beta chain) under discussion was sequenced for a study of blood T cells in healthy people across ages. Per the germline V gene, CDR1 is MDHEN and CDR2 is SYDVKM. V lost 4 bases and J 6 bases, leaving 9 bases between the germline ends. The CDR3 is 12 amino acids. With a J-beta primer mix and a sample-barcoded 5' primer, a second PCR ran 7 to 11 cycles. TCRdb itself ran the 5' RACE reads through MiXCR, one entry per CDR3 protein. The table has 1.6 million or so distinct CDR3 sequences, approximately 32% seen once. The TCR was taken from a woman in her 30s in good health. V gene TRBV28 combines with J gene TRBJ1-2; TRBD1 might be the D (5 bases). Specimen: blood. CDR3 sequence (DNA): TGTGCCAGCAGTTGGGGGGTGGATGGCTACACCTTC. This encodes CASSWGVDGYTF.